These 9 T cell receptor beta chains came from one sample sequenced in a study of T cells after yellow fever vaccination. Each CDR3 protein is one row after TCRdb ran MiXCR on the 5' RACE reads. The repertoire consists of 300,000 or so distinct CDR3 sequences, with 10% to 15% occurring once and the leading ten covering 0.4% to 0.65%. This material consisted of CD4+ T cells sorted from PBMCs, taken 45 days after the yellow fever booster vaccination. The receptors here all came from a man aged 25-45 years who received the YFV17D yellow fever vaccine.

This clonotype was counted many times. Here the CDR3 DNA reads TGCGCCAGCAGCTTCACAGGAATGGATAATTCACCCCTCCACTTT. Translation gives CASSFTGMDNSPLHF. This chain joins TRBV5-1 and TRBJ1-6, with a tentative D call TRBD1 (5 bases). CDR1 is SGHRS, CDR2 YFSETQ, per germline. The V end was cut by 2 bases, the J end by 5 bases, with 11 bases between. This CDR3 spans 15 amino acids.

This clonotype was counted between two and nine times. The DNA for the CDR3 is TGCAGCGTTGAACTTAGGGGAAGGTCCTACGAGCAGTACTTC. Residues: CSVELRGRSYEQYF. This rearrangement joins TRBV29-1 to TRBJ2-7; maybe TRBD1 (5 bases). Per the germline V gene, CDR1 is SQVTM and CDR2 is ANQGSEA. This CDR3 region has 14 residues. V shed 2 bases and J shed 1 base, with 12 bases lying between them.

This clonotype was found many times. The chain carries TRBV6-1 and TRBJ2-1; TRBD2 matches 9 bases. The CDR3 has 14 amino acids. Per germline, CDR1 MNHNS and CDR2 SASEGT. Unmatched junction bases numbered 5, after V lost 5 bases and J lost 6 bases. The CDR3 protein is CASSRTSGSNEQFF. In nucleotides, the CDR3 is TGTGCCAGCAGTCGTACTAGCGGGTCCAATGAGCAGTTCTTC.

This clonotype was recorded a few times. This chain's CDR3 is CASSRTSGIYNEQFF. CDR3 in DNA: TGTGCCAGCAGTCGGACTAGCGGGATCTACAATGAGCAGTTCTTC. The chain employs TRBV5-6 and TRBJ2-1; 12 nucleotides match TRBD2. Germline-derived CDR1 and CDR2 are SGHDT and YYEEEE. The CDR3 is 15 amino acids. V lost 5 bases and J lost 3; bases outside the gene matches: 3.

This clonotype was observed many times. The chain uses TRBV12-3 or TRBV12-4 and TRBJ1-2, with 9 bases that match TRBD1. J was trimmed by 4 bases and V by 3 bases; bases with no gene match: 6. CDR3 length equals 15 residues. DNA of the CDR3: TGTGCCAGCAGTTTGTTGGGACAGGGAATCTATGGCTACACCTTC. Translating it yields CASSLLGQGIYGYTF.

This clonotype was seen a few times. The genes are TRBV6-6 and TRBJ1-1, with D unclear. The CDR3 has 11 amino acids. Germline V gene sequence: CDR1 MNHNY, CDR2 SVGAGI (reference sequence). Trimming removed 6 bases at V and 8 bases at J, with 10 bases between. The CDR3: CASRARREAFF. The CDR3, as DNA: TGTGCCAGCAGAGCCAGGAGGGAAGCTTTCTTT.

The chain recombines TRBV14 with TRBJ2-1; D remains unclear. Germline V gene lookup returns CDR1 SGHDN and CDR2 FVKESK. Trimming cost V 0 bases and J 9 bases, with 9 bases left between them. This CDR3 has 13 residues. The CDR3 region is CASSQEVIGEQFF. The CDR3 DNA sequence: TGTGCCAGCAGCCAAGAGGTCATCGGTGAGCAGTTCTTC.

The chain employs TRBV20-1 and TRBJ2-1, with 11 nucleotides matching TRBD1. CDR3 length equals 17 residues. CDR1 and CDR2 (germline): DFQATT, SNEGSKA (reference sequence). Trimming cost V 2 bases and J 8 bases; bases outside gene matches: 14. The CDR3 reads CSARPSGQGALRDEQFF. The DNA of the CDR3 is TGCAGTGCTAGACCTTCTGGACAGGGGGCCTTAAGGGATGAGCAGTTCTTC.

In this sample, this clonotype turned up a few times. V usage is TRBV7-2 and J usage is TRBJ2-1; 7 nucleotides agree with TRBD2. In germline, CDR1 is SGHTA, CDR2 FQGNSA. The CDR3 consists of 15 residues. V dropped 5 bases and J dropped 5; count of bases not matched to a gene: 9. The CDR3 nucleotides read TGTGCCAGCAGCCCGAGCGGGAACCAAGACAATGAGCAGTTCTTC. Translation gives CASSPSGNQDNEQFF.